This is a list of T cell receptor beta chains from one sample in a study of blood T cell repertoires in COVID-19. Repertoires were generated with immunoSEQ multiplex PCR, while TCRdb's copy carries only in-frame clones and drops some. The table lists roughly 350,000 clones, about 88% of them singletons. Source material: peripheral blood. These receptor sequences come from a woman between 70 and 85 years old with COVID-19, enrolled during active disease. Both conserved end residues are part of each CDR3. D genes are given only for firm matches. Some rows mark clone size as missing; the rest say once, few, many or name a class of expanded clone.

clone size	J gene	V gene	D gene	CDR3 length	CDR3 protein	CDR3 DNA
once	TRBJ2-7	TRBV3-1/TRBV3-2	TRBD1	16	CASSQARPGQVYEQYF	TGTGCCAGCAGCCAAGCAAGACCGGGACAGGTCTACGAGCAGTACTTC
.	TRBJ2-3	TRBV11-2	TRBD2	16	CASSLGSRGGTDTQYF	TGTGCCAGCAGCTTAGGTTCGCGGGGGGGCACAGATACGCAGTATTTT
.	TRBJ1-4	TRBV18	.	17	CASSPSGGSLANEKLFF	TGTGCCAGCTCGCCTTCGGGGGGGAGCCTCGCTAATGAAAAACTGTTTTTT
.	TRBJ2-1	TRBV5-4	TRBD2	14	CASSLLGGDNEQFF	TGTGCCAGCAGCCTGCTGGGGGGGGACAATGAGCAGTTCTTC
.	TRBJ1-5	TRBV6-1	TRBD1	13	CASSETGYQPQHF	TGTGCCAGCAGTGAGACAGGGTACCAGCCCCAGCATTTT
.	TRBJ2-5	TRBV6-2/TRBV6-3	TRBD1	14	CASSPTGGQETQYF	TGTGCCAGCAGCCCGACAGGGGGCCAAGAGACCCAGTACTTC
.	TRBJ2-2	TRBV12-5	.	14	CASGPRTNTGELFF	TGTGCTAGTGGTCCAAGGACAAACACCGGGGAGCTGTTTTTT
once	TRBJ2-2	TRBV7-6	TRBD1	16	CASKSSGGAEAGELFF	TGTGCCAGCAAAAGTTCAGGGGGTGCGGAGGCCGGGGAGCTGTTTTTT
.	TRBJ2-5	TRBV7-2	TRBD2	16	CASSLVGSGVRETQYF	TGTGCCAGCAGCTTAGTCGGTAGCGGGGTCCGGGAGACCCAGTACTTC
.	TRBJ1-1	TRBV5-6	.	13	CASSLTGSTEAFF	TGTGCCAGCAGCTTGACAGGATCCACTGAAGCTTTCTTT
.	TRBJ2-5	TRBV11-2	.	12	CASSLERETQYF	TGTGCCAGCAGCTTAGAGAGAGAGACCCAGTACTTC
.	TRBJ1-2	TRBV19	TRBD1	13	CASSTGTGNGYTF	TGTGCCAGTAGTACCGGGACAGGGAACGGCTACACCTTC
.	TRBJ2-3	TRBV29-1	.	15	CSVEKLSRVTDTQYF	TGCAGCGTTGAGAAACTGAGCCGTGTCACAGATACGCAGTATTTT
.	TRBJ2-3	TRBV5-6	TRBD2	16	CASSPGLAGSTDTQYF	TGTGCCAGCAGCCCGGGACTAGCGGGTAGCACAGATACGCAGTATTTT
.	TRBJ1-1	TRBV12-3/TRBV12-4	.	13	CASSFTGYTEAFF	TGTGCCAGCAGTTTCACAGGCTACACTGAAGCTTTCTTT
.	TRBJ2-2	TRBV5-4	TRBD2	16	CASSSGLAGAAGELFF	TGTGCCAGCAGCTCCGGACTAGCGGGGGCGGCCGGGGAGCTGTTTTTT
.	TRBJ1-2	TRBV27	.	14	CASSTAGRSYGYTF	TGTGCCAGCAGTACAGCTGGGCGCTCCTATGGCTACACCTTC
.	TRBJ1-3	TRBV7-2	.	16	CASSLAQRREENTIYF	TGTGCCAGCAGCTTAGCGCAACGCAGGGAGGAAAACACCATATATTTT
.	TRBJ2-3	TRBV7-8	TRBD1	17	CASSEGPGQGVTDTQYF	TGTGCCAGCAGCGAAGGACCGGGACAGGGGGTAACAGATACGCAGTATTTT
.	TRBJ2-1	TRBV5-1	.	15	CASSLRAGFGDEQFF	TGCGCCAGCAGCTTGAGGGCGGGGTTCGGCGATGAGCAGTTCTTC
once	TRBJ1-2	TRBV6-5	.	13	CASSYGRAYGYTF	TGTGCCAGCAGTTACGGCAGGGCCTATGGCTACACCTTC
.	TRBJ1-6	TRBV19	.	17	CASSIRSPTRNNSPLHF	TGTGCCAGTAGTATCCGGAGTCCTACTAGGAATAATTCACCCCTCCACTTT
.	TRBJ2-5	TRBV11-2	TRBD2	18	CASSLRLAGGSYQETQYF	TGTGCCAGCAGCTTGAGGCTAGCGGGGGGGTCCTACCAAGAGACCCAGTACTTC
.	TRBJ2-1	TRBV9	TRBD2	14	CASSGLAGVNEQFF	TGTGCCAGCAGCGGACTAGCGGGGGTCAATGAGCAGTTCTTC